These 21 T cell receptor beta chains share one sample of origin, sequenced in a study of T-cell memory formation after mild COVID-19. TCRdb used MiXCR to reprocess the 5' RACE reads, holding one entry per CDR3 protein. This table has hundreds of thousands of distinct CDR3 sequences, about 20% appearing once. Sample: PBMCs or a T cell subset sorted from them (not recorded which). Every receptor here comes from a man aged 18-30 years who had mild COVID-19 (a few samples of this study predate the infection). Cell type and time point are not known.

This clonotype was seen a handful of times. The chain joins TRBV7-9 to TRBJ2-3; D is unclear. The ends were cut back, 8 bases at V and 2 bases at J, with 2 bases in the middle. This CDR3 is built from 10 residues. The germline CDR1 and CDR2 sequences are SEHNR and FQNEAQ (reference sequence). CDR3 nucleotides: TGTGCCAGCTACACAGATACGCAGTATTTT. Translating gives CASYTDTQYF.

This clonotype turned up a few times. The rearrangement links TRBV19 to TRBJ2-4, with a tentative D call TRBD1 (8 bases). CDR1 is LNHDA, CDR2 SQIVND, per germline (reference sequence). V dropped 3 bases and J dropped 14 bases, with 17 bases sitting between them. This CDR3 comprises 13 residues. CDR3 in DNA: TGTGCCAGTAGTATCCGGGAGGCAGGGGGCGAGTACTTC. Its protein is CASSIREAGGEYF.

This clonotype was seen many times. V is TRBV12-3 or TRBV12-4 and J is TRBJ1-3; 8 positions agree with TRBD1. The V gene end was trimmed by 5 bases and the J gene end by 2 bases; junction bases not matched to a gene: 11. The CDR3 sequence is 17 residues long. The CDR3 DNA reads TGTGCCAGCAGTACCGGACAGGGCCCGTACGCTGGAAACACCATATATTTT. Amino acid sequence: CASSTGQGPYAGNTIYF.

Many counts were recorded for this clonotype. The chain couples TRBV29-1 to TRBJ1-2; maybe TRBD1 (6 bases). Germline V CDR1 and CDR2: SQVTM, ANQGSEA. Between the trimmed V and J ends, which lost 7 bases and 7 bases, there was a span of 16 bases. The CDR3 has 12 amino acids. CDR3: CSGLQGPSGYTF. The CDR3 nucleotides are TGCAGCGGCCTACAGGGCCCTAGTGGCTACACCTTC.

The chain uses TRBV2 and TRBJ2-7; possibly TRBD1 or TRBD2 for D (5 bases each). The V and J ends lost 4 bases and 5 bases respectively, with 12 bases between them. Germline values: CDR1 SNHLY, CDR2 FYNNEI. CDR3 length equals 13 residues. CDR3: CASSVWGNHEQYV. In nucleotides, the CDR3 is TGTGCCAGCAGTGTCTGGGGGAATCACGAGCAGTACGTC.

On this clonotype: Germline is not matched at one junction end, which may reflect a read error. The gene calls are TRBV13 and TRBJ1-2; D not certain. This CDR3 spans 12 amino acids. CDR1 is PRHDT, CDR2 FYEKMQ, per germline (reference sequence). CDR3 sequence: CASSFESIQPAF. The DNA of the CDR3 is TGTGCCAGCAGCTTTGAATCCATACAGCCGGCCTTC.

This clonotype was seen repeatedly, ten times or more. The V call is TRBV29-1, the J call TRBJ2-5, with D possibly TRBD1 on 6 matching bases. Germline CDR1 reads SQVTM; CDR2 reads ANQGSEA. Trimming left V 6 bases short and J 2 bases short, with 10 bases between. The CDR3 runs 12 residues. The CDR3 DNA is TGCAGCGTGAGACAGGCTCAAGAGACCCAGTACTTC. This encodes CSVRQAQETQYF.

This chain connects TRBV12-3 or TRBV12-4 to TRBJ1-6; D uncertain. V lost 8 bases, J lost 0 bases, and 14 bases lay in between. The CDR3 is 16 amino acids. Here the CDR3 DNA reads TGTGCCAGCCCTCCCGGGGAGAGCTCCTATAATTCACCCCTCCACTTT. Protein: CASPPGESSYNSPLHF.

CDR3 in DNA: TGTGCCAGCAGCTTAAATCGGGCCATAAGGAATGAGCAGTTCTTC. Protein product: CASSLNRAIRNEQFF. The chain couples TRBV7-8 to TRBJ2-1; D ambiguous. From germline, CDR1 is SGHVS and CDR2 FQNEAQ. The CDR3 is made up of 15 amino acids. Trimming took off 2 bases at V and 7 bases at J, with 15 bases between the two ends.

The chain joins TRBV5-1 to TRBJ1-1; D is possibly TRBD1 (5 bases). This CDR3 has 13 amino acids. Germline values: CDR1 SGHRS, CDR2 YFSETQ. Between the trimmed V and J ends, which lost 3 bases and 6 bases, there was a span of 12 bases. The CDR3 region is CASSWEGPAEAFF. The CDR3 DNA follows: TGCGCCAGCAGCTGGGAGGGACCGGCTGAAGCTTTCTTT.

V is TRBV7-3 and J is TRBJ2-1; 10 bases line up with TRBD2. CDR3 length equals 18 residues. The germline V gene encodes CDR1 SGHTA and CDR2 FQGTGA. V trimming: 5 bases; J trimming: 4 bases; junction bases outside the gene matches: 14. The chain's CDR3 is CASSLRNSAGGLYNEQFF. CDR3 nucleotide sequence: TGTGCCAGCAGCCTCAGGAACTCAGCGGGGGGGTTATACAATGAGCAGTTCTTC. Together with reference TRBV7-3 and TRBJ2-1, the CDR3 gives the full variable domain: GAGVSQTPSNKVTEKGKYVELRCDPISGHTALYWYRQSLGQGPEFLIYFQGTGAADDSGLPNDRFFAVRPEGSVSTLKIQRTERGDSAVYLCASSLRNSAGGLYNEQFFGPGTRLTVL.

This clonotype was found a few times. The J gene is TRBJ2-1, the V gene TRBV20-1; D is unresolved. The V end lost 1 base, the J end lost 9 bases, and 7 bases lay between the germline ends. The germline gives CDR1 DFQATT, CDR2 SNEGSKA (reference sequence). The CDR3 extends over 11 amino acids. In nucleotides, the CDR3 is TGCAGTGCTAGAGGGGGTCGTGAGCAGTTCTTC. Amino acids: CSARGGREQFF.

The chain carries TRBV10-3 and TRBJ1-6, with 7 bases that match TRBD1. Germline-derived CDR1 and CDR2 are ENHRY and SYGVKD. Germline trimming cut 6 bases from V and 6 bases from J; bases unmatched to any gene: 8. The CDR3 runs 15 residues. CDR3: CAISDQDRTNSPLHF. CDR3 DNA sequence: TGTGCCATCAGCGACCAGGACAGGACTAATTCACCCCTCCACTTT.

This clonotype turned up a few times. This chain links TRBV24-1 with TRBJ2-1; D might be TRBD1 (5 bases). CDR1 is KGHDR, CDR2 SFDVKD, per germline. With 4 bases removed from V and 10 bases from J, the gap between germline ends came to 22 bases. CDR3 length: 16 residues. CDR3 sequence (DNA): TGTGCCACCAGTGACCGTGACAGTCCTAGACACCAGGAGCAGTTCTTC. It codes for CATSDRDSPRHQEQFF.

This clonotype was found a few times. V and J are TRBV7-2 and TRBJ1-5; no firm D call. The V end was cut by 1 base, the J end by 8 bases, with 9 bases between. The CDR3 sequence is 13 residues long. Germline loops: CDR1 SGHTA, CDR2 FQGNSA. The CDR3, as DNA: TGTGCCAGCAGCTTAGAATTGCCGGAGCCCCAGCATTTT. Translated: CASSLELPEPQHF.

This clonotype was detected a few times. J is TRBJ1-2 and V is TRBV18; possibly TRBD1 for D (5 bases). Germline V gene sequence: CDR1 KGHSH, CDR2 LQKENI. V gave up 3 bases and J gave up 6 bases, with 14 bases separating them. CDR3 size: 14 residues. In nucleotides, the CDR3 is TGTGCCAGCTCACCTGTCGGCCAGGGAGATGGCTACACCTTC. Its translation is CASSPVGQGDGYTF.

This clonotype was seen many times. The gene calls are TRBV12-3 or TRBV12-4 and TRBJ1-1; D remains ambiguous. With 2 bases removed from V and 0 bases from J, the gap between germline ends came to 7 bases. The CDR3 is made up of 14 amino acids. The CDR3, as DNA: TGTGCCAGCAGTTTAAGTCAGTTGAACACTGAAGCTTTCTTT. It specifies CASSLSQLNTEAFF.

This chain joins TRBV6-6 and TRBJ2-3; perhaps TRBD2 as D (6 bases). Germline V CDR1 and CDR2: MNHNY, SVGAGI (reference sequence). The CDR3 runs to 17 residues. V gave up 2 bases and J gave up 4 bases, with 19 bases separating them. The CDR3 sequence is CASSYRGRIWESDTQYF. The DNA of the CDR3 is TGTGCCAGCAGTTACCGTGGGAGGATTTGGGAGTCAGATACGCAGTATTTT.

This clonotype has just a few counts. The chain combines TRBV12-3 or TRBV12-4 with TRBJ2-7; no clear D. The ends were cut back, 3 bases at V and 5 bases at J, with 11 bases in the middle. The CDR3 totals 13 residues. CDR3 loop: CASSFTGPHEQYF. The CDR3 DNA follows: TGTGCCAGCAGTTTCACTGGTCCTCACGAGCAGTACTTC.

This clonotype was detected only a few times. J is TRBJ1-3 and V is TRBV5-1; 7 bases fit TRBD1. The CDR3 has 13 residues. Per the germline V gene, CDR1 is SGHRS and CDR2 is YFSETQ. The V and J ends lost 9 bases and 2 bases, in that order; junction bases with no gene match: 5. This CDR3 is CATLTGAGNTIYF. The CDR3 nucleotides read TGCGCCACCTTAACAGGGGCTGGAAACACCATATATTTT.

The V call is TRBV5-1, the J call TRBJ2-3; tentatively, D is TRBD2 (6 bases). This CDR3 region has 15 residues. V was trimmed by 3 bases and J by 0 bases, leaving 11 bases between them. In germline, CDR1 is SGHRS, CDR2 YFSETQ. In DNA, the CDR3 is TGCGCCAGCAGCTATGGGACTTGGAGCACAGATACGCAGTATTTT. Translated: CASSYGTWSTDTQYF.